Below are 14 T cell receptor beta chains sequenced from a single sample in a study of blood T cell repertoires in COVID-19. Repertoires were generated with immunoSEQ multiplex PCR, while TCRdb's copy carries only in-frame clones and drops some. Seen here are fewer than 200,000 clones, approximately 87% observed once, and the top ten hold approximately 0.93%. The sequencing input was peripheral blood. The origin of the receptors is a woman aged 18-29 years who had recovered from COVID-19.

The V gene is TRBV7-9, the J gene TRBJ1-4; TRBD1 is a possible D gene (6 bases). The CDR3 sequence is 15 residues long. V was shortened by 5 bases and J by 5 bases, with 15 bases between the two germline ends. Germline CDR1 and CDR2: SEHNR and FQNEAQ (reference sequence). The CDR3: CASSEQGSLNEKLFF. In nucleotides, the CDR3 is TGTGCCAGCAGCGAACAGGGTAGTCTGAATGAAAAACTGTTTTTT.

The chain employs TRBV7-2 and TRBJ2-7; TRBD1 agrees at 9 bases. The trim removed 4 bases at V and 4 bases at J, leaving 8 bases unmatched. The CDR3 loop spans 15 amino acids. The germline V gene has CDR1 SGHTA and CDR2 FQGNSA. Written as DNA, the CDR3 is TGTGCCAGCAGCTCCCGGACAGGGGCTGCGTACGAGCAGTACTTC. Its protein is CASSSRTGAAYEQYF.

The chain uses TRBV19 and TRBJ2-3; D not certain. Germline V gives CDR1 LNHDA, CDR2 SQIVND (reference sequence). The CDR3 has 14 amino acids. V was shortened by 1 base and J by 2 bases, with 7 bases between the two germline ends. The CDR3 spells CASSIGQLTDTQYF. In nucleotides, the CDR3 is TGTGCCAGTAGTATAGGACAACTCACAGATACGCAGTATTTT.

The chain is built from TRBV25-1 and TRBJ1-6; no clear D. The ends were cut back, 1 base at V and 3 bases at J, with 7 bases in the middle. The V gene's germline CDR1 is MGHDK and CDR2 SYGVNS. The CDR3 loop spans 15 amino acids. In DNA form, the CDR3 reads TGTGCCAGCAGTGAATTGGCGGGCTATAATTCACCCCTCCACTTT. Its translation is CASSELAGYNSPLHF.

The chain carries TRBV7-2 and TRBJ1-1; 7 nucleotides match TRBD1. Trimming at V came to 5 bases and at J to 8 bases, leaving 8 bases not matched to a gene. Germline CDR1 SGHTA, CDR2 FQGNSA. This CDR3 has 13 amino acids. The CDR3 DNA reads TGTGCCAGCAGCGCCGACAGGGATTTGGAAGCTTTCTTT. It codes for CASSADRDLEAFF.

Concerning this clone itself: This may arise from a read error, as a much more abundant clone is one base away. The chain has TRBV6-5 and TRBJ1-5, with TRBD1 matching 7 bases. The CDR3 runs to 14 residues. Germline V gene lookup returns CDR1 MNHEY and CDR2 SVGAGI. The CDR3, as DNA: TGTGCCAGCAGTATTGGGGGCTCGGGACAGCCCCAGCGTTTT. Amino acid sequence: CASSIGGSGQPQRF.

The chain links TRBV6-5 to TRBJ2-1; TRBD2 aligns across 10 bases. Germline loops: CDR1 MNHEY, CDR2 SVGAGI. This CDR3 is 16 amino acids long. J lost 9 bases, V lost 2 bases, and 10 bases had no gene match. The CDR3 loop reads CASSYQSGGALSEQFF. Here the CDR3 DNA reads TGTGCCAGCAGTTACCAGAGCGGGGGGGCGTTATCTGAGCAGTTCTTC.

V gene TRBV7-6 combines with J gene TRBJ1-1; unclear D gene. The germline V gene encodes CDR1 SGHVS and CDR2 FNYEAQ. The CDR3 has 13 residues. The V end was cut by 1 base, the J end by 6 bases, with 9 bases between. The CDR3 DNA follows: TGTGCCAGCAGCTTAGGAGTGTTCTCTGAAGCTTTCTTT. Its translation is CASSLGVFSEAFF.

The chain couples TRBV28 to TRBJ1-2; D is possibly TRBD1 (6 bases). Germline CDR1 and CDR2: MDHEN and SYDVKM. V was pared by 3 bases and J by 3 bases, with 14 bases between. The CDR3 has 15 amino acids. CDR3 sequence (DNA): TGTGCCAGCAGTTTGCGGGGGGCAGGGGACTATGGCTACACCTTC. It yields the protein CASSLRGAGDYGYTF.

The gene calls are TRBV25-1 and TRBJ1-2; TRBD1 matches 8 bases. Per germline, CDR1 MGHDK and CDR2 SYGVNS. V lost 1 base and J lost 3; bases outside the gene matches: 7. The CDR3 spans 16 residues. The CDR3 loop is CASSESLAGGDYGYTF. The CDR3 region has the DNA TGTGCCAGCAGTGAATCCCTGGCAGGGGGCGACTATGGCTACACCTTC.

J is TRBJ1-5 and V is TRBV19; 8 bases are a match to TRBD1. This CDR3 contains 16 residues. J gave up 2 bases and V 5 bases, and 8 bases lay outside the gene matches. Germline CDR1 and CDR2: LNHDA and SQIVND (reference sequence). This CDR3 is CASSSSRGQGNQPQHF. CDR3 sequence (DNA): TGTGCCAGTAGTTCCTCTCGGGGACAGGGCAATCAGCCCCAGCATTTT.

DNA for the CDR3: TGCGCCAGCAGCCGGCCCAATGAAAAACTGTTTTTT. This translates into CASSRPNEKLFF. This sequence joins TRBV4-1 and TRBJ1-4; D call uncertain. V lost 4 bases and J 5 bases, leaving 5 bases between the germline ends. The germline V gene has CDR1 MGHRA and CDR2 YSYEKL. The CDR3 totals 12 residues.

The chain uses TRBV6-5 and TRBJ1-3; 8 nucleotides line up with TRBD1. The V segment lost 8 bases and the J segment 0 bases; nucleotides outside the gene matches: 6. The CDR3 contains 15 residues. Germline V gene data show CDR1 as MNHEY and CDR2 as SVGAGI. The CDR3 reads CASGTGGGSGNTIYF. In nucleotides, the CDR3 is TGTGCCAGCGGGACAGGCGGGGGCTCTGGAAACACCATATATTTT.

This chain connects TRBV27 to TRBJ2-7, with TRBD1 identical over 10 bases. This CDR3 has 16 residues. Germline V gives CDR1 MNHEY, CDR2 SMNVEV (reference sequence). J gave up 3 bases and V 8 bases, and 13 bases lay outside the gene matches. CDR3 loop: CASGQLGTGANYEQYF. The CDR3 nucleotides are TGTGCCAGCGGACAATTGGGGACAGGGGCCAACTACGAGCAGTACTTC.